This T cell receptor beta chain was found in a study of CD8 T cells in Susac syndrome. TCR beta sequences were obtained from blood CD8+ and CD4+ T cells. CDR3 length: 13 amino acids. The V gene's germline CDR1 is MNHEY and CDR2 SMNVEV (reference sequence). The V gene lost 3 bases and the J gene lost 4 bases, with 9 bases spanning the gap. With random hexamers, about 0.5 to 1 ug RNA was reverse transcribed. TCRdb re-analysed the immunoSEQ multiplex PCR reads in MiXCR, keeping a single row per CDR3 protein. This sample has a few hundred thousand distinct CDR3 sequences, with roughly 85% found just once.

Sequenced material: CD8+ T cells from PBMCs. The chain recombines TRBV27 with TRBJ1-1; D is unclear. The receptor's source is a human donor with multiple sclerosis. The CDR3 sequence: CASSLAFSTEAFF. For the CDR3, the DNA is TGTGCCAGCAGTTTGGCTTTTTCCACTGAAGCTTTCTTT.